The clone carrying this TCR beta chain was seen just once. Antigen specificity is unknown. Trimming cost V 5 bases and J 4 bases; bases outside gene matches: 7. Germline CDR1 and CDR2: SGHVS and FQNEAQ. CDR3 length equals 15 residues. This sample is drawn from a study of shared clonotypes between healthy human individuals. Whole-study results and caveats: Blood was the sole source, and tissue repertoires probably differ. Despite large depth, sorted-subset datasets appeared incompletely sequenced. Read depth was anticipated to influence clonotype sharing among donors.

Generated by immunoSEQ multiplex PCR, the TCRdb table keeps only in-frame clones and is missing some. The sample records over 2 million clones, about 90% being singletons. Sequencing used naive CD4+ T cells from PBMCs. Sample subset: CD45RA+ positively selected. This receptor was identified in a man aged 18 to 30 in good health. Some clones in this sample may be carry-over from other donors' samples. The rearrangement joins TRBV7-8 to TRBJ2-1; TRBD2 agrees at 8 bases. CDR3 sequence (DNA): TGTGCCAGCAGCGTAGGACTAGCTCTATACAATGAGCAGTTCTTC. As protein: CASSVGLALYNEQFF.